The 14 T cell receptor beta chains reported below all come from one sample, sequenced in a study of sequential checkpoint blockade in melanoma. Some clones are missing from TCRdb's copy, which holds only in-frame ones; the method was immunoSEQ multiplex PCR. The sample yields about 19,000 clones, around 80% seen once. As for treatment: randomized to nivolumab then ipilimumab (arm A) or the reverse (arm B). The specimen comprised CD8+ T cells sorted from blood (inferred from file names), sampled from a patient given nivolumab and ipilimumab in sequence. The receptors shown here come from a human donor with melanoma.

The gene calls are TRBV14 and TRBJ2-3; 7 nucleotides line up with TRBD1. CDR1 is SGHDN and CDR2 is FVKESK in the germline V gene. The junction had 16 bases not matched to a gene; V was cut back by 1 base and J by 6 bases. There are 18 residues in the CDR3. CDR3: CASSQGLDRDSLWDTQYF. Written as DNA, the CDR3 is TGTGCCAGCAGCCAAGGCCTGGACCGGGACAGCCTTTGGGATACGCAGTATTTT.

The rearrangement links TRBV5-1 to TRBJ2-1; 7 bases match TRBD1. CDR3 length: 15 residues. With 0 bases clipped from V and 7 bases from J, the junction kept 7 bases outside the gene matches. Germline V gene sequence: CDR1 SGHRS, CDR2 YFSETQ. As DNA, the CDR3 is TGCGCCAGCAGCTTGGTGCAGGGGGAATGGAATGAGCAGTTCTTC. Translation: CASSLVQGEWNEQFF. The variable domain in full, with the rest retrieved from reference TRBV5-1 and TRBJ2-1, is KAGVTQTPRYLIKTRGQQVTLSCSPISGHRSVSWYQQTPGQGLQFLFEYFSETQRNKGNFPGRFSGRQFSNSRSEMNVSTLELGDSALYLCASSLVQGEWNEQFFGPGTRLTVL.

The V and J genes are TRBV7-9 and TRBJ1-4; 9 bases line up with TRBD1. Germline loops: CDR1 SEHNR, CDR2 FQNEAQ (reference sequence). V shed 5 bases and J 5 bases; nucleotides not matched to a gene: 9. The CDR3 loop spans 16 amino acids. The CDR3 nucleotides read TGTGCCAGCAGCACTCTATTACAGGGGGCGAATGAAAAACTGTTTTTT. It is translated as CASSTLLQGANEKLFF. The entire variable domain, with the rest obtained from reference TRBV7-9 and TRBJ1-4, is as follows: DTGVSQNPRHKITKRGQNVTFRCDPISEHNRLYWYRQTLGQGPEFLTYFQNEAQLEKSRLLSDRFSAERPKGSFSTLEIQRTEQGDSAMYLCASSTLLQGANEKLFFGSGTQLSVL.

This clone was observed a few times. The rearrangement joins TRBV19 to TRBJ1-3; unclear D gene. Germline CDR1 reads LNHDA; CDR2 reads SQIVND (reference sequence). V was clipped by 9 bases and J by 0 bases, with 9 bases between them. The CDR3 spans 13 residues. The CDR3: CASTTSSGNTIYF. In nucleotides, the CDR3 is TGTGCCAGCACAACCAGCTCTGGAAACACCATATATTTT.

This rearrangement joins TRBV19 to TRBJ2-7; D may be TRBD2 (6 bases). This CDR3 comprises 13 residues. The ends were cut back, 4 bases at V and 2 bases at J, with 9 bases in the middle. From germline, CDR1 is LNHDA and CDR2 SQIVND (reference sequence). For the CDR3, the DNA is TGTGCCAGTAGTACTGGGACTCCCTACGAGCAGTACTTC. It translates to CASSTGTPYEQYF.

The chain has TRBV19 and TRBJ2-3, with D possibly TRBD2 on 7 matching bases. The CDR3 runs to 15 residues. Germline CDR1 LNHDA, CDR2 SQIVND (reference sequence). V was shortened by 2 bases and J by 0 bases, with 9 bases between the two germline ends. CDR3 loop: CASSIRGASTDTQYF. Written as DNA, the CDR3 is TGTGCCAGTAGTATACGGGGGGCGAGCACAGATACGCAGTATTTT.

The chain has TRBV2 and TRBJ2-4; no reliable D call. CDR3 length: 13 residues. Trimming shortened V by 4 bases and J by 8 bases, and 12 bases separated the two germline ends. Germline V CDR1 and CDR2: SNHLY, FYNNEI. In DNA form, the CDR3 reads TGTGCCAGCAGTGGACGGGTCGTGGACATTCAGTACTTC. It translates to CASSGRVVDIQYF.

To note about this clone: A junction end diverges from the germline sequence, so it may reflect a read error. The rearrangement links TRBV7-8 to TRBJ1-6; D not certain. Per germline, CDR1 SGHVS and CDR2 FQNEAQ. The CDR3 extends over 20 amino acids. The CDR3: CASSLRPIYQESSYNPPLPF. CDR3 sequence (DNA): TGTGCCAGCAGCTTAAGGCCGATTTACCAGGAAAGCTCCTATAATCCTCCCCTCCCCTTT.

This chain joins TRBV7-9 and TRBJ1-1, with D hard to call. Trimming removed 0 bases at V and 7 bases at J, with 9 bases between. CDR1 and CDR2 from the germline V gene are SEHNR and FQNEAQ (reference sequence). This CDR3 has 13 residues. The CDR3 coding sequence is TGTGCCAGCAGCTTAGCGCAGTCGTATGAAGCTTTCTTT. It yields the protein CASSLAQSYEAFF.

The chain employs TRBV7-8 and TRBJ2-7; 9 bases are a match to TRBD2. The CDR3 covers 16 residues. Trimming took 5 bases from V and 2 from J; bases not matched to a gene: 10. CDR1 is SGHVS and CDR2 is FQNEAQ in the germline V gene. The CDR3, as DNA: TGTGCCAGCAGCCCAGTATCCGGCGGGGGGGCCTACGAGCAGTACTTC. This codes for CASSPVSGGGAYEQYF.

The genes are TRBV7-9 and TRBJ1-1; TRBD1 aligns across 9 bases. With 6 bases clipped from V and 3 bases from J, the junction kept 8 bases outside the gene matches. This CDR3 contains 15 residues. CDR1 is SEHNR, CDR2 FQNEAQ, per germline (reference sequence). CDR3 coding DNA: TGTGCCAGCAGGCCGGGACAGGGCGGGGACACTGAAGCTTTCTTT. Translation: CASRPGQGGDTEAFF. The variable domain in full, completed from reference TRBV7-9 and TRBJ1-1, reads DTGVSQNPRHKITKRGQNVTFRCDPISEHNRLYWYRQTLGQGPEFLTYFQNEAQLEKSRLLSDRFSAERPKGSFSTLEIQRTEQGDSAMYLCASRPGQGGDTEAFFGQGTRLTVV.

The CDR3: CASSLGRGIGETQYF. The CDR3 nucleotides are TGTGCCAGCAGCTTAGGTCGCGGGATAGGAGAGACCCAGTACTTC. The genes are TRBV13 and TRBJ2-5, with D perhaps TRBD2 (6 bases). The CDR3 has 15 amino acids. V was pared by 0 bases and J by 4 bases, with 12 bases between. CDR1 and CDR2 from the germline V gene are PRHDT and FYEKMQ (reference sequence).

The chain has TRBV29-1 and TRBJ1-2; D is unclear. Per the germline V gene, CDR1 is SQVTM and CDR2 is ANQGSEA. The V gene lost 4 bases and the J gene lost 6 bases, with 9 bases spanning the gap. The CDR3 has 11 residues. For the CDR3, the DNA is TGCAGCGTTGTCACTGAACATGGCTACACCTTC. As protein: CSVVTEHGYTF.

V and J are TRBV14 and TRBJ2-5, with D possibly TRBD1 on 8 matching bases. The germline V gene encodes CDR1 SGHDN and CDR2 FVKESK. V shed 9 bases and J shed 5 bases, with 19 bases lying between them. This CDR3 comprises 14 residues. The CDR3 DNA reads TGTGCCAGTAACCAGGGGGCGCGGGAGGAGACCCAGTACTTC. Its translation: CASNQGAREETQYF. The full variable domain, with the rest looked up from reference TRBV14 and TRBJ2-5, is EAGVTQFPSHSVIEKGQTVTLRCDPISGHDNLYWYRRVMGKEIKFLLHFVKESKQDESGMPNNRFLAERTGGTYSTLKVQPAELEDSGVYFCASNQGAREETQYFGPGTRLLVL.